Reported below is one TCR beta chain. Its antigen is currently not known. The record has no base qualities; no much larger clone is one base away. The germline V gene gives CDR1 as SGDLS and CDR2 as YYNGEE. Trimmed from V: 3 bases; trimmed from J: 10 bases; junction bases lacking a gene match: 8. The CDR3 spans 16 residues, from the cysteine through the phenylalanine. The CDR3 DNA has 48 bases and is translated from base 1. The cohort consisted of some 730 healthy bone marrow donors. Cohort members were all nominally healthy when sampled, although unrecorded immune exposures were likely present. The donor tested CMV seropositive and was one of the 289 seropositive cohort members. A peripheral blood sample was collected from each donor, and TCR beta sequencing was performed on peripheral blood mononuclear cells. Genomic DNA was extracted from the blood cell samples with the Qiagen DNeasy Blood Extraction Kit.

The library came from the immunoSEQ multiplex PCR assay. The multiplex PCR relied on a mix of 60 forward primers for TCR Vbeta segments and 13 reverse primers for TCR Jbeta segments. Amplification of the CDR3 region of rearranged TCR beta genes was performed with a multiplex PCR assay on genomic DNA. The Illumina HiSeq System was used to sequence the amplified TCR beta libraries as 87-base-pair reads. The source study handled its data this way. In a later analysis, some 80 million unique TCR beta chains were counted across the roughly 610 repertoires, and approximately 9.9 million of these chains were shared by at least two donors. To remove PCR and sequencing errors, raw reads were error-corrected and collapsed into unique sequences using a nearest-neighbor algorithm that merged closely related sequences. CDR3 sequences were aligned to IMGT reference sequences to assign V, D and J gene segments. For a sequence to be retained, at least a six-nucleotide match to both a V gene segment and a J gene segment was required. A rearrangement counted as productive if the CDR3 had no stop codons and remained in frame with V and J, and every other rearrangement counted as non-productive. CDR3 was defined according to IMGT convention as the region running from the second conserved V-encoded cysteine to the conserved J-encoded phenylalanine. The earlier analysis of about 610 of the donors excluded sequences that lacked an unambiguous match to a single V gene segment. An earlier analysis of fewer than 750 of the donors classified V segments as functional when productive rearrangements were above 56.7% and as segregating when the standard deviation between donors was above 5%. A statistical classification framework was built for diagnosing cytomegalovirus status from the catalog of TCR beta chain sequences. In a later analysis, V and J genes were assigned by comparing TCR nucleotide sequences against IMGT/GENE-DB human TR gene sequences. A later analysis assigned CDR3 sequences and most-parsimonious VDJ recombination scenarios with the TCRdist pipeline. A later analysis defined each TCR beta chain by its CDR3 amino acid sequence plus V-gene family, and excluded reads lacking a unique V-gene family. In a later analysis, 450 to 600 highly shared, low-generation-probability nucleotide sequences were removed to address suspected cross-contamination and a sequencing artifact. For each public chain, a later analysis derived a clonal expansion index from normalized ranks of inferred template counts within each repertoire. A later analysis computed generation probabilities with a VDJ recombination model fitted to out-of-frame rearrangements, and checked the results against IGoR. A later analysis scored TCR-TCR, TCR-HLA and TCR-CMV co-occurrence with hypergeometric tests, applying a repertoire-size bias correction to TCR pairs. In a later analysis, false discovery rates were estimated by permuting HLA or CMV assignments 20 times. A later analysis grouped co-occurring TCRs with DBSCAN, adding TCRdist sequence similarity when clustering within HLA-allele-positive subsets. Co-occurrence clustering excluded repertoires with fewer than 30,000 or more than 120,000 public chains, plus five with anomalous nucleotide sharing. Held by TCRdb, this immuneACCESS table contains in-frame sequences only and omits some clones. Under half of the omission traces to an unresolved V gene where checked; the cause of the rest is unknown. V and J calls and clone size are given by that table; D and trimming were obtained from the DNA. The sample table records around 94,000 clones; 75% to 80% of these occur just once. The top ten hold around 4.3% of the sample.

These data belong to a study of cytomegalovirus exposure and HLA in healthy donors (dated by TCRdb to about 2017). Some background on the complete study: According to an earlier analysis of 450 to 650 of the donors, 150 million to 200 million T cells yielded 120 million or so unique TCR beta sequences and around 300 Gb of sequence data. Along with the roughly 670-subject first cohort, a separate validation cohort of over a hundred different subjects was used. A later genetic analysis took genome-wide SNP genotypes for about three fifths of the 666 donors and used that subset as a discovery cohort. Among the roughly 400 genotyped donors, 81% belonged to the genetic ancestry cluster associated with self-reported Caucasian donors. To decide whether each TCR beta V gene segment behaved as functional or pseudogenic, an earlier analysis of some 600 of the donors relied on high-throughput TCR beta sequencing. Among about 360 genotyped donors of the cohort, an average of approximately 230,000 unique TCR beta nucleotide sequences were sequenced per donor, roughly a sixth of them non-productive. The study aimed to test whether cataloging public T cell receptors could reveal signatures of past pathogen exposure. HLA typing covered class I and class II loci at four-digit resolution. Using immunosequencing, the study profiled T cell repertoires from 500 to 800 subjects and related those repertoires to cytomegalovirus serostatus. Donor age, sex, ethnicity and CMV serostatus were compiled together with the repertoire data. Five DR-DQ haplotypes were handled as single units for association and clustering, since linkage in the cohort was strong. An early release covering over 500 HLA-typed donors comprised about 320 gigabases of sequencing data and tens of millions of unique TCR sequences. Typing coverage differed by locus: A, B, C, DRB1 and DQB1 were typed in about 620-630 donors, DQA1 in about 510, DPA1 in approximately 600, and DPB1 in 472. A later analysis re-analyzed previously published TCR beta repertoires from 600 to 850 donors and added high-resolution HLA genotyping to study TCR occurrence patterns. All discovery cohort repertoires had been generated on a single sequencing platform. To predict cytomegalovirus infection status, the study brought together high-throughput TCR immunosequencing, statistical association of individual TCRs with disease status, and machine learning. In the later analysis, no new phenotypic data were used to find candidate immune exposures; instead, reliance was placed on TCR beta sequences and their occurrence across donors. Beyond this particular receptor, the publication reports: A further reported finding was that TCR beta sequences accurately predicted the HLA-A and HLA-B alleles for most subjects in the first cohort. An earlier analysis of around 600 of the donors showed that most TCR beta V segments appeared in productive rearrangements either about 87% or about 30% of the time, which broadly matched IMGT annotations. Three of the identified cytomegalovirus-associated TCR beta chains were confirmed in vitro to be specific for cytomegalovirus antigens. In a later analysis, HLA-associated TCR beta chains were found to be more clonally expanded and to have lower generation probabilities than equally common non-associated chains. Sequencing depth was assumed to be roughly uniform across donors in the presence/absence analyses, though that assumption may not hold. In a later genetic analysis, a missense DCLRE1C variant was associated with V-gene and J-gene trimming of TCR beta chains, and the association was replicated in an independent cohort. In a later genetic analysis, fewer N-insertions in productive TCRs were reported among donors in an Asian-associated ancestry cluster than the approximately 710-donor mean. The cohort was sequenced for TCR beta chains only, and without alpha or paired-chain data the features that could be detected were limited. When HLA alleles, especially DR and DQ, strongly co-occurred, attributing TCR associations to individual alleles was difficult. Correlated functional status among segregating V segments might be attributable to linkage disequilibrium, but an unknown experimental factor could not be ruled out. A group of highly shared sequence variants was considered likely to be a technical artifact of the sequencing pipeline. A later analysis found that TCR association rates varied across HLA loci, with DRB1 alleles showing the most associated TCRs and HLA-C alleles the fewest. Some IMGT-functional V segments, including TRBV6-2 and TRBV6-3, could not be distinguished by the 87-base-pair reads and were therefore excluded. Because counts were too low, fewer than 20 rarely observed V segments, including chromosome 9 orphons, were excluded from the earlier analysis of fewer than 650 of the donors. Because HLA typing was missing for some donors at each locus, association tests included only the typed subset. Most TCR sequences were seen in very few donors, while some public TCRs were found in many individuals. It was suggested by the authors that the approach could potentially be generalized to other disease states and immunological phenotypes. The classifier was reported to diagnose cytomegalovirus status with high specificity and sensitivity in both the original cohort and the validation cohort. A total of 150 to 200 TCR beta chains were listed by the study as associated with cytomegalovirus. Most CMV-associated TCR beta chains appeared to be HLA-restricted in a later analysis, and the HLA associations seemed to be driven largely by CMV exposure. CMV serostatus was the only immune exposure information available for the cohort. Specific HLA alleles were associated with 15,000 to 20,000 TCR beta sequences at a false discovery rate of 0.05 in a later analysis. Several of the top co-occurrence clusters appeared to be linked to parvovirus B19, influenza, CMV and Epstein-Barr virus, according to a later analysis.

This clonotype originated in a woman in her thirties or forties in good health and CMV-seropositive. Recombination joined TRBV9 with TRBJ2-1; 15 central bases correspond to TRBD2. Sequencing was done on a sample of PBMCs. The CDR3 here reads CASSARTSGRAGEQFF. The DNA sequence is TGTGCCAGCAGCGCCCGGACTAGCGGGAGGGCCGGGGAGCAGTTCTTC.